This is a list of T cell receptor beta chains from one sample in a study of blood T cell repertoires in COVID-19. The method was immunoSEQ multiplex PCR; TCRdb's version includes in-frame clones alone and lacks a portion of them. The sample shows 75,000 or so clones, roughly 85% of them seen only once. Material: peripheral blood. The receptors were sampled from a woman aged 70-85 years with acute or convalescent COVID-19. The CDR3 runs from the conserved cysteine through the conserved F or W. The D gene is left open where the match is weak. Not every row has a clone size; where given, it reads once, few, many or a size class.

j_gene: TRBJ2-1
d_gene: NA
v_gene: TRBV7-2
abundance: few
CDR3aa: CASSLSADYNEQFF
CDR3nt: TGTGCCAGCAGCTTATCGGCGGATTACAATGAGCAGTTCTTC

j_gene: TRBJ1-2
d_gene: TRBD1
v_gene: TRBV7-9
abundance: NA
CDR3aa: CASSLRDRVGYTF
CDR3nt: TGTGCCAGCAGCTTGAGGGACAGGGTTGGCTACACCTTC

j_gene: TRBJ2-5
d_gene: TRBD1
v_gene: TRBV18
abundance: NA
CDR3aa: CASSSKRTGGISSGTQYF
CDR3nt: TGTGCCAGCTCATCAAAACGGACAGGGGGCATCTCTTCCGGGACCCAGTACTTC

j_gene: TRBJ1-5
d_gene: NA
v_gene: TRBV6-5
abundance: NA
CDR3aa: CASSRTRDWPQHF
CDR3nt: TGTGCCAGCAGTAGGACGCGGGACTGGCCCCAGCATTTT

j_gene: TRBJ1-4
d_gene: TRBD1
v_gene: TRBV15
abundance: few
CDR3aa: CATSRGDRAIEKLFF
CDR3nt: TGTGCCACCAGCAGAGGGGACAGGGCTATTGAAAAACTGTTTTTT

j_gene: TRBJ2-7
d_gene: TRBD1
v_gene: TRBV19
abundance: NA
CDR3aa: CASSVSGQGGYEQYF
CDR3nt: TGTGCCAGTAGTGTCAGCGGACAGGGGGGCTACGAGCAGTACTTC

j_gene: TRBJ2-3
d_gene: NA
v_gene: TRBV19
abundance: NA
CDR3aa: CASSIQGTSTDTQYF
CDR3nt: TGTGCCAGTAGTATCCAGGGGACGAGCACAGATACGCAGTATTTT

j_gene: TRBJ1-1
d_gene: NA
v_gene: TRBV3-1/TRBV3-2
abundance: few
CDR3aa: CASSNLAQINTEAFF
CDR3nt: TGTGCCAGCAGCAATCTAGCACAGATAAACACTGAAGCTTTCTTT

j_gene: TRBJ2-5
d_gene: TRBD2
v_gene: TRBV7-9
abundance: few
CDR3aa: CASSLGASAGDGETQYF
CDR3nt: TGTGCCAGCAGCTTAGGGGCTTCAGCGGGAGATGGTGAGACCCAGTACTTC

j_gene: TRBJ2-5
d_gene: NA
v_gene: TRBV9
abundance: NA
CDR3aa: CASSVSSAYQETQYF
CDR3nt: TGTGCCAGCAGCGTCTCTAGCGCTTACCAAGAGACCCAGTACTTC

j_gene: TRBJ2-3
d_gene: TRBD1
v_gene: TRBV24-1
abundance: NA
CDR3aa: CATSAGTGADTQYF
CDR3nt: TGTGCCACCAGTGCCGGGACAGGGGCAGATACGCAGTATTTT

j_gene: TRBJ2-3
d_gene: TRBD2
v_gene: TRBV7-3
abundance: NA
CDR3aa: CASSQFSGRFADTQYF
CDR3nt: TGTGCCAGCAGCCAGTTTAGCGGGAGGTTCGCAGATACGCAGTATTTT

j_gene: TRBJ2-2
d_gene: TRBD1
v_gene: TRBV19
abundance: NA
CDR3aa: CASMGSVGQGNTGELFF
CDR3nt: TGTGCCAGTATGGGATCTGTGGGACAGGGAAACACCGGGGAGCTGTTTTTT

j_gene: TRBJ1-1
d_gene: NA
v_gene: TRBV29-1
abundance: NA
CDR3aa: CSVVGGGTEAFF
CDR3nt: TGCAGCGTTGTGGGGGGAGGGACTGAAGCTTTCTTT

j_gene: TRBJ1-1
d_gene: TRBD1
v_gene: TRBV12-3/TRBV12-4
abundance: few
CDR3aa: CASSSTGGTEAFF
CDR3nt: TGTGCCAGCAGTTCTACAGGGGGCACTGAAGCTTTCTTT

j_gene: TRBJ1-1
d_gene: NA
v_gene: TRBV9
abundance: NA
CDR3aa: CASSPQQGEAFF
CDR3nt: TGTGCCAGCAGCCCGCAACAGGGTGAGGCTTTCTTT

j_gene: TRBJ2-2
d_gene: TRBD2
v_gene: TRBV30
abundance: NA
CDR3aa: CAWSVWTSGRASSGELFF
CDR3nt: TGTGCCTGGAGTGTGTGGACTAGCGGGAGGGCCAGCAGCGGGGAGCTGTTTTTT

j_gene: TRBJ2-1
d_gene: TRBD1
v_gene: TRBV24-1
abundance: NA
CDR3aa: CATSDWRTKQGGNEQFF
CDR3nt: TGTGCCACCAGTGATTGGCGGACGAAACAGGGGGGCAATGAGCAGTTCTTC

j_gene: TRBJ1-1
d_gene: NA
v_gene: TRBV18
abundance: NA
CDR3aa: CASSPSGGGNTEAFF
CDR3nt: TGTGCCAGCTCACCATCGGGAGGAGGGAACACTGAAGCTTTCTTT

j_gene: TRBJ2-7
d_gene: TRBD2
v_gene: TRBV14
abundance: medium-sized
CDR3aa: CASSLTRLAGGTYEQYF
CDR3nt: TGTGCCAGCAGCCTGACCCGACTAGCGGGAGGGACCTACGAGCAGTACTTC

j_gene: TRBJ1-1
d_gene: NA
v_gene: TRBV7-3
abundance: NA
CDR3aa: CASSLMEDTEAFF
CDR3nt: TGTGCCAGCAGCTTAATGGAGGACACTGAAGCTTTCTTT

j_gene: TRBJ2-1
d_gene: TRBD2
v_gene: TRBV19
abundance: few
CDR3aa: CASSKGLAGGTEQFF
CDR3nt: TGTGCCAGTAGTAAAGGACTAGCGGGAGGGACTGAGCAGTTCTTC

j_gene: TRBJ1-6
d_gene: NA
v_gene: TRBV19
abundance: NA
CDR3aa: CASSLYGSSYNSPLHF
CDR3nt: TGTGCCAGTAGTTTGTACGGGAGCTCCTATAATTCACCCCTCCACTTT

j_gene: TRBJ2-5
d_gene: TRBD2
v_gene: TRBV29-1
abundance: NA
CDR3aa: CSGKTGTSRETQYF
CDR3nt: TGCAGCGGGAAAACTGGGACTAGCAGGGAGACCCAGTACTTC

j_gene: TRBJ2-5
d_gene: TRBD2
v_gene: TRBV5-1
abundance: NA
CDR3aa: CASSRYLAGGGETQYF
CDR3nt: TGCGCCAGCAGCCGTTATTTAGCGGGAGGAGGAGAGACCCAGTACTTC

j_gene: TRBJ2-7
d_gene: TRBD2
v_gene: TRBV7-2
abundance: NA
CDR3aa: CASSLLGGSSYEQYF
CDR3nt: TGTGCCAGCAGCTTACTTGGCGGGAGCTCCTACGAGCAGTACTTC

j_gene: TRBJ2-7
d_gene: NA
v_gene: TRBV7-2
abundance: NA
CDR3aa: CASSLTGPWEQYF
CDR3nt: TGTGCCAGCAGCTTGACAGGTCCCTGGGAGCAGTACTTC

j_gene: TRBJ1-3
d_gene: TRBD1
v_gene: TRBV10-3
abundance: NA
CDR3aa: CAISESGGQGNTIYF
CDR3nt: TGTGCCATCAGTGAGTCAGGGGGCCAAGGAAACACCATATATTTT

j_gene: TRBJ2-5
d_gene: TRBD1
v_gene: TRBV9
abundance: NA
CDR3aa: CASSVGTGPGLETQYF
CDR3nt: TGTGCCAGCAGCGTAGGGACAGGGCCTGGCTTGGAGACCCAGTACTTC

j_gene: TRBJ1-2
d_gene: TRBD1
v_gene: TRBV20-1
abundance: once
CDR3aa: CSASSSWQGGGGYTF
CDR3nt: TGCAGTGCTAGTTCATCTTGGCAGGGGGGAGGTGGCTACACCTTC

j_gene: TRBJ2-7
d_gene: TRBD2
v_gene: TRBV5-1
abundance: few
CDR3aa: CASSTSPLTSGKSEQYF
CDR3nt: TGCGCCAGCAGCACAAGTCCCCTGACTAGCGGGAAGTCCGAGCAGTACTTC

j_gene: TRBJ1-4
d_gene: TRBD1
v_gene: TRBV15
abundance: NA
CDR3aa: CATSRDSSGTVNEKLFF
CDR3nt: TGTGCCACCAGCAGAGATTCTTCCGGGACAGTGAATGAAAAACTGTTTTTT

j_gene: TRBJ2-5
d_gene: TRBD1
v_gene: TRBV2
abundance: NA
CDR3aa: CASRDRGAETQYF
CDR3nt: TGTGCCAGCAGGGACAGGGGGGCCGAGACCCAGTACTTC

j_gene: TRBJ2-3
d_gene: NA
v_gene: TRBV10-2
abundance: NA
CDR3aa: CASKETRASDTQYF
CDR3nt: TGCGCCAGCAAGGAGACTAGGGCCTCGGATACGCAGTATTTT

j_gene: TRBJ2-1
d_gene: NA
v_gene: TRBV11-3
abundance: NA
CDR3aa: CASSSDSVAEQFF
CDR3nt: TGTGCCAGCAGCTCCGATAGCGTAGCTGAGCAGTTCTTC

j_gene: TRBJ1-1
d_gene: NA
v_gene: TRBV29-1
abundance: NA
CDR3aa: CSGGWDTEAFF
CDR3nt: TGCAGCGGCGGTTGGGACACTGAAGCTTTCTTT

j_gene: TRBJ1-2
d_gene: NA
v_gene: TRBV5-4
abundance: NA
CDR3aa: CASSLAGGPLLGDGYTF
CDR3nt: TGTGCCAGCAGCTTGGCGGGGGGCCCACTTTTGGGGGATGGCTACACCTTC

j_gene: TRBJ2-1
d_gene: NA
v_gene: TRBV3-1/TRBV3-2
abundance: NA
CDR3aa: CASSRGTSGDEQFF
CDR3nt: TGTGCCAGCAGCCGGGGAACTAGTGGGGATGAGCAGTTCTTC

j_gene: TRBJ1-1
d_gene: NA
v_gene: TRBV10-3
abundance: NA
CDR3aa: CAITQQGGTEAFF
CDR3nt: TGTGCCATCACGCAACAGGGAGGGACTGAAGCTTTCTTT

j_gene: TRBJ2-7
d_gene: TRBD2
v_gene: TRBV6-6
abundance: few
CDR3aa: CASGSSGRNSSWEQYF
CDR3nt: TGTGCCAGCGGGAGTAGCGGGAGAAACTCTTCTTGGGAGCAGTACTTC

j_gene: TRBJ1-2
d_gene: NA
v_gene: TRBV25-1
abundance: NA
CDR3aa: CASEPQGQFYGYTF
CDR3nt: TGTGCCAGCGAGCCACAGGGTCAGTTCTATGGCTACACCTTC

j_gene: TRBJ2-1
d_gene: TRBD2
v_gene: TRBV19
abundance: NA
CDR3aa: CASSSGTMINEQFF
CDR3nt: TGTGCCAGCTCTAGCGGGACAATGATTAATGAGCAGTTCTTC

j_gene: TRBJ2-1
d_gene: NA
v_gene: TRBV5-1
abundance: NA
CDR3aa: CASSFNGRSEQFF
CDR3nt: TGCGCCAGCAGCTTCAACGGGAGAAGCGAGCAGTTCTTC

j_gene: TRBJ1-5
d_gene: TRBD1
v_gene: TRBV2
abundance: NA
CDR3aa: CASMPGQGGYQPQHF
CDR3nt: TGTGCCAGCATGCCGGGACAGGGAGGGTATCAGCCCCAGCATTTT

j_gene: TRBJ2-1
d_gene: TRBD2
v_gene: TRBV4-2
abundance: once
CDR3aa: CASSQDPGGSVNEQFF
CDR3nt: TGTGCCAGCAGCCAAGACCCTGGCGGGAGTGTGAATGAGCAGTTCTTC

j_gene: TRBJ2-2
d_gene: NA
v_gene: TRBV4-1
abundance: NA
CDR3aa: CASSPGLSGRTFTGELFF
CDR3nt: TGCGCCAGCAGCCCAGGACTAAGCGGGCGAACTTTCACCGGGGAGCTGTTTTTT

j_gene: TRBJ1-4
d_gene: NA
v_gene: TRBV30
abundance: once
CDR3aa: CAWSGTQDNEKLFF
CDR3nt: TGTGCCTGGAGTGGTACACAGGATAATGAAAAACTGTTTTTT

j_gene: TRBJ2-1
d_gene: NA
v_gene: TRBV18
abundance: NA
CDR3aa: CASSLEGAGFLNEQFF
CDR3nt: TGTGCCAGCTCACTTGAGGGAGCCGGGTTCTTAAATGAGCAGTTCTTC

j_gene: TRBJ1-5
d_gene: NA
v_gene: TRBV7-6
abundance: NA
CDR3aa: CASSLVADSNQPQHF
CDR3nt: TGTGCCAGCAGCTTAGTGGCAGATAGCAATCAGCCCCAGCATTTT

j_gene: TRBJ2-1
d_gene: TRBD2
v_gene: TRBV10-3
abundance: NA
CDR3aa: CAIGLAPSYNEQFF
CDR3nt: TGTGCCATCGGACTAGCCCCCTCCTACAATGAGCAGTTCTTC

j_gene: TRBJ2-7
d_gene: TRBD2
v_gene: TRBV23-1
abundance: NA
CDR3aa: CASSQENPGLAGGLLYEQYF
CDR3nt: TGCGCCAGCAGTCAAGAAAATCCGGGACTAGCGGGAGGATTACTCTACGAGCAGTACTTC

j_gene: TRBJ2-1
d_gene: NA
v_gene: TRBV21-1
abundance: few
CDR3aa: CASSKAGPDRETYNEQFF
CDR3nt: TGTGCCAGCAGCAAAGCCGGTCCCGACAGGGAGACCTACAATGAGCAGTTCTTC

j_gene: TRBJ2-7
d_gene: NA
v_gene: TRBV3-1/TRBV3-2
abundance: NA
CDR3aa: CASSQDIGDTYSYEQYF
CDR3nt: TGTGCCAGCAGCCAAGACATCGGGGACACCTACTCCTACGAGCAGTACTTC

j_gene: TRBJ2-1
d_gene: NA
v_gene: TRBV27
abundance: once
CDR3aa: CASSYEGYNEQFF
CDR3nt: TGTGCCAGCAGTTATGAGGGCTACAATGAGCAGTTCTTC

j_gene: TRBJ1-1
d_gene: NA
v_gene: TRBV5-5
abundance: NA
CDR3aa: CASSLSEMNTEAFF
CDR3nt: TGTGCCAGCAGCTTGAGTGAGATGAACACTGAAGCTTTCTTT

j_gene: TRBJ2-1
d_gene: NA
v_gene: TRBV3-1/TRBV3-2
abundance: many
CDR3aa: CASSQEPGVFDNEQFF
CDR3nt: TGTGCCAGCAGCCAAGAACCCGGTGTGTTCGACAATGAGCAGTTCTTC